The source of this T cell receptor beta chain is a study of early T cells in non-severe SARS-CoV-2 infection. Across the study: Sequencing used unsorted whole-blood bulk RNA, so chains lack pairing. Study-wide results and limits: Anti-spike CD8 responses were favored in VDJdb matching, and private and CD4 specificities were missed.

In its sample, this clonotype was seen many times. Its antigen is undetermined. Researchers tagged individual cDNA molecules with unique molecular identifiers. TCRdb called the 5' RACE reads again in MiXCR, with one record for every CDR3 protein. The repertoire includes 15,000 to 20,000 distinct CDR3 sequences, about 5.5% of them detected once, and roughly 7% sits in the top ten. The junction had 5 bases not matched to a gene; V was cut back by 6 bases and J by 1 base. Germline values: CDR1 MNHEY, CDR2 SVGAGI. The CDR3 sequence is 15 residues long. The receptor comes from an adult who was a healthcare worker with PCR-confirmed SARS-CoV-2 infection or an uninfected control (not recorded which). Material: whole blood. The chain uses TRBV6-5 and TRBJ1-5; TRBD1 matches 8 bases. CDR3 in amino acids: CASRPTGGSNQPQHF. CDR3 in DNA: TGTGCCAGCAGGCCTACAGGGGGGAGCAATCAGCCCCAGCATTTT.